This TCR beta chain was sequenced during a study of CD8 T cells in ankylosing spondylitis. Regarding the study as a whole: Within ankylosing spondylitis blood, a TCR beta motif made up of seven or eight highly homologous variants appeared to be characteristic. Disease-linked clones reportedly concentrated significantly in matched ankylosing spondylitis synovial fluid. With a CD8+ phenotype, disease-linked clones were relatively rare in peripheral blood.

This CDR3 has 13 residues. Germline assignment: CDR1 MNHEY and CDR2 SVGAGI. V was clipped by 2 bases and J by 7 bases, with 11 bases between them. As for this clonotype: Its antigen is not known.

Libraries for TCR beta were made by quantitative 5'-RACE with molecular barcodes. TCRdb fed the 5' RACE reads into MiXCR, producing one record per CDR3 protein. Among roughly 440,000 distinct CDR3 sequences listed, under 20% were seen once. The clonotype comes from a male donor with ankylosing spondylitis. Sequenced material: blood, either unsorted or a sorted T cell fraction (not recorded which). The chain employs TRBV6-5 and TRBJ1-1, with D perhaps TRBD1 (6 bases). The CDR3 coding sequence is TGTGCCAGCAGTTACAGAACGGACAGTGAAGCTTTCTTT. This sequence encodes CASSYRTDSEAFF.